The 4 T cell receptor beta chains below were found in one sample sequenced in a study of post-analysis software for immune sequencing data. Study results and caveats: TRBV segments more frequent in patients than in controls numbered roughly 5 and included TRBV5-6, TRBV5-1 and TRBV20-1.

The antigens for these receptors are not known. Included in the TCR beta cDNA libraries were unique molecular identifiers. Using its own MiXCR run on the PCR reads, TCRdb lists one record per CDR3 protein. The sample contains roughly 170,000 distinct CDR3 sequences, approximately 30% of which appear only once. The sequenced sample was blood. The receptor set was obtained from a girl between 5 and 17 years old with multiple sclerosis.

A word on this clonotype: A much more abundant neighbour one base away suggests this may be a read error. The CDR3 coding sequence is TGTGCCAGCGGAAGGGCCAAAGGTGATGGCTACACCTTC. Translated, it gives CASGRAKGDGYTF. The rearrangement uses TRBV12-3 or TRBV12-4 and TRBJ1-2; no reliable D call. CDR3 length: 13 residues. Trimming left V 8 bases short and J 6 bases short, with 16 bases between.

In this sample, this clonotype turned up many times. The chain has TRBV12-3 or TRBV12-4 and TRBJ1-2; D might be TRBD1 (5 bases). Between the trimmed V and J ends, which lost 6 bases and 7 bases, there was a span of 12 bases. CDR3 size: 12 residues. This chain's CDR3 is CASSPGTLGYTF. CDR3 nucleotide sequence: TGTGCCAGCAGCCCCGGGACGCTTGGCTACACCTTC.

The rearrangement uses TRBV19 and TRBJ1-2; perhaps TRBD1 as D (5 bases). Trimming stripped 10 bases from V and 8 bases from J, with 20 bases between. Germline CDR1 is LNHDA and CDR2 is SQIVND (reference sequence). The CDR3 is 13 amino acids. As DNA, the CDR3 is TGTGCCATTCGTTCAGACAGACTCGGAGGCTACACCTTC. Translating gives CAIRSDRLGGYTF.

With regard to this clonotype: This is likely a read error, given that the CDR3 carries no conserved phenylalanine or tryptophan at its end. The chain couples TRBV10-2 to TRBJ1-1; 7 bases are a match to TRBD1. This CDR3 comprises 13 residues. V lost 6 bases, J lost 3 bases, and 4 bases stayed unmatched. CDR1 and CDR2 (germline): WSHSY, SAAADI. Here the CDR3 reads CASRQGRDTEAFS. In nucleotides, the CDR3 is TGCGCCAGCAGACAGGGGCGAGACACTGAAGCTTTCTCT.